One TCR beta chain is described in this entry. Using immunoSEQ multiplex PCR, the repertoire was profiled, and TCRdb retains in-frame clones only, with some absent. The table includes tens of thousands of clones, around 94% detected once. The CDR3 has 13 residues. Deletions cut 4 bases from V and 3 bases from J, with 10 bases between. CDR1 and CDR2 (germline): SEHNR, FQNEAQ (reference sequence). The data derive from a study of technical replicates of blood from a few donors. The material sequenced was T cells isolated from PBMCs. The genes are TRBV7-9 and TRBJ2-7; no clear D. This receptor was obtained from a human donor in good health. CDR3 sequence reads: CASSSSINYEQYF. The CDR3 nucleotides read TGTGCCAGCAGCTCCTCTATAAACTACGAGCAGTACTTC. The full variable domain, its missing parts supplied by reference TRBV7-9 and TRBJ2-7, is DTGVSQNPRHKITKRGQNVTFRCDPISEHNRLYWYRQTLGQGPEFLTYFQNEAQLEKSRLLSDRFSAERPKGSFSTLEIQRTEQGDSAMYLCASSSSINYEQYFGPGTRLTVT.